These 3 T cell receptor beta chains share one sample of origin, sequenced in a study of blood T cell repertoires in COVID-19. Method: immunoSEQ multiplex PCR; TCRdb's copy keeps in-frame clones and lacks some. The repertoire holds more than 85,000 clones, with around four fifths as singletons. Sequencing was performed on peripheral blood. These receptors originate from a man between 60 and 75 years old with active or convalescent COVID-19.

The rearrangement uses TRBV7-9 and TRBJ1-1; D gene uncertain. Germline CDR1 SEHNR, CDR2 FQNEAQ (reference sequence). V lost 1 base to trimming and J lost 8 bases, with 8 bases between them. The CDR3 spans 12 residues. The CDR3 here is CASSLVPSEAFF. The DNA of the CDR3 is TGTGCCAGCAGCTTAGTCCCGTCGGAAGCTTTCTTT.

This chain links TRBV7-9 with TRBJ2-3, with a tentative D call TRBD2 (6 bases). The CDR3 consists of 16 residues. Trimming cost V 6 bases and J 1 base, with 17 bases left between them. The germline V gene has CDR1 SEHNR and CDR2 FQNEAQ (reference sequence). In DNA form, the CDR3 reads TGTGCCAGCAGTCTCGTTTGGGAGCGGGGCACAGATACGCAGTATTTT. It yields the protein CASSLVWERGTDTQYF.

V and J are TRBV28 and TRBJ2-3; 10 bases agree with TRBD1. J gave up 5 bases and V 2 bases, and 4 bases lay outside the gene matches. The CDR3 is 15 residues long. Germline V gene lookup returns CDR1 MDHEN and CDR2 SYDVKM. The CDR3 DNA reads TGTGCCAGCAGTTTAGGGACAGGGGTTTTAGATACGCAGTATTTT. Residues: CASSLGTGVLDTQYF.